This T cell receptor beta chain was captured by sequencing in a study of blood T cells in healthy people across ages (dated by TCRdb to 2014 to 2015). About the investigation overall: Template switching captured roughly one uniquely barcoded TCR beta cDNA molecule per two T cells in model experiments. The study measured age-related changes in TCR beta repertoire diversity using deep sequencing normalized with unique cDNA molecular identifiers. The donors were divided into four age groups: young (average roughly 17 years), middle-aged (roughly 40), aged (approximately 62) and long-lived (around 87). For two donors (one aged 18 to 29 and one aged 80 or older), the study analyzed two additional independent replicas of 1 million unique cDNA reads from the same blood draw.

The CDR3 sequence holds 14 residues, the cysteine and phenylalanine included. The sequence is cut down to CDR3 DNA, 42 bases in frame from base 1. Per the germline V gene, SQVTM is the CDR1 and ANQGSEA is the CDR2. The library came from 5' RACE. TCRdb names Illumina HiSeq 2500 as the instrument used. A second PCR of about 7 to 12 cycles was run with a J-beta primer mix and a sample-barcoded 5' primer. Each TCR beta cDNA molecule received a unique molecular identifier from a template-switch 5' adaptor carrying 12 random nucleotides. At least 2.5 million CDR3-containing paired-end reads were obtained from each sample. First-strand cDNA synthesis was performed from all RNA using the Mint cDNA synthesis kit, with priming by a TRBC-specific oligonucleotide. After uracil-DNA glycosylase treatment, a first 18-cycle PCR used universal primers M1SS and BC2_uni_R on all cDNA. Per the original workflow: For normalization, 1 million high-quality reads, each with a distinct molecular identifier, were randomly selected from each sample. Instead of being binned into consensus sequences, reads with shared molecular identifiers were discarded. MiTCR, run with a Q25 quality threshold and the strictest error-elimination algorithm, handled CDR3 identification, clonotype clustering and error correction. A nonparametric unseen species model with Euler transformation was used to estimate lower-bound total TCR beta diversity. Using fastp trimming at Q25 and MiXCR clonotype assembly, TCRdb reanalyzed the public sequencing data and kept in-frame beta chains. For every CDR3 protein sequence, its rows merge into one entry that carries the most common genes and DNA. These V and J calls derive from TCRdb rather than the authors' analysis. For this sample there are some 760,000 distinct CDR3 sequences; 25% appear just once. 9% to 9.5% of the sample rests with the top ten.

Comments on this clonotype: Its antigen target is currently unknown. No base quality values were provided; no much bigger clone lies one nucleotide off.

Results the study describes overall, beyond this receptor: Conclusive comparison of naive and antigen-experienced compartments was prevented by the profiling of bulk unsorted PBMCs. Total diversity estimates from one million sequenced T cells were considered lower bounds and underestimates. Observed TCR beta diversity per million T cells fell roughly linearly with age, and a significant reduction was already apparent by age around 44. Observed TCR beta diversity correlated strongly with the percentage of naive T cells measured by flow cytometry. The CMV infection status of donors was not known, potentially confounding age-related changes in expanded clonotypes. Compared with the aged group, the long-lived group had more naive CD4+ T cells, fewer expanded clones and increased TCR diversity, a pattern suggesting age selection.

Systemically healthy Caucasian individuals from Russia, 39 in total and aged 6 to 90 years, were included as donors. Each donor gave 8 to 10 milliliters of peripheral blood, collected into EDTA-treated Vacutainer tubes. Ficoll-Paque density-gradient centrifugation was used to isolate PBMCs, with at least 6 million per sample. Total RNA, at least 6 micrograms per sample, was extracted from PBMCs with Trizol reagent. Naive CD45RAhigh/CD27high T cell percentages were measured by flow cytometry on a PBMC aliquot from every donor. In addition, the sample was reused for a study of T cells of mothers and their children. As that second paper reports: Donors were nine systemically healthy Caucasian individuals: three mothers and their six children. cDNA synthesis used all of the extracted RNA, with approximately 1.4 ug of RNA in each 15 ul reaction. In the second PCR, the M1S primer added sample barcodes and 2-4 random nucleotides. Over 8 million TCR beta CDR3 reads were obtained for each mother, and 2.5 million to 3 million reads were obtained for each child. Thymic selection shapes the output of TCR recombination in a similar way in related and unrelated pairs, and inherited differences have a minor effect. Normalized repertoire overlap in related mother-child pairs was always slightly higher than in unrelated mother-child pairs, but the difference was never significant. No persistent microchimeric T cell clones were found, with a detection sensitivity of approximately 100 clones per million clonotypes. Deep NGS was used in the study to compare the TCR beta repertoires of mothers and children and to look for features that separate related mother-child pairs from unrelated individuals. The mean age was roughly 44 +/- 4 years for the mothers and approximately 11 +/- 4 years for the children. After adapters were ligated using NEBNext reagents, the libraries underwent 100+100 nt paired-end sequencing on an Illumina HiSeq 2000. To prevent cross-contamination, the mother and child libraries were prepared a month apart and were sequenced in separate runs. Each donor had between roughly 450,000 and 2,300,000 distinct TCR beta clonotypes identified. Naive TCR beta clonotypes were estimated from low-frequency clonotypes matched to each donor's FACS-determined naive share, without sorting.

The TCR comes from a boy aged 10-17 years in good health. The rearranged segments are TRBV29-1 and TRBJ2-7; 13 of the junction bases match TRBD2. The better agreement between TRBJ2-1 and the DNA end casts doubt on the J call. The sample was blood. The DNA reads as follows: TGCAGCGTTCGGACTAGCGGGGGAGGCAATGAGCAGTTCTTC. The resulting protein is CSVRTSGGGNEQFF.